These 17 T cell receptor beta chains share one sample of origin, sequenced in a study of Graves' ophthalmopathy and Graves' hyperthyroidism. Scientists amplified the TCR beta CDR3 regions from RNA transcripts. Amplification began with first-round RT-PCR using HTBI primers, then second-round multiplex PCR was performed. Each CDR3 protein gets one entry after TCRdb re-called the multiplex PCR reads with MiXCR. The sample gives 300,000 to 400,000 distinct CDR3 sequences, roughly 17% of which show up once; about 12% is in the top ten. The sequenced sample consisted of peripheral blood. The receptors here all came from an adult man with Graves' ophthalmopathy.

This clonotype has at least ten counts. Just one base apart from a much larger clone, this may be a read error. CDR3 DNA sequence: TGTGCCAGCAGCGGCGGACGCATTGAAGCTTCCTTT. Residues: CASSGGRIEASF. The chain is built from TRBV12-3 or TRBV12-4 and TRBJ1-1; D unclear. The CDR3 is 12 residues long.

This clonotype has at least ten counts. The chain has TRBV5-1 and TRBJ2-7, with no clear D. The CDR3 is 14 residues long. Between the trimmed V and J ends, which lost 0 bases and 6 bases, there was a span of 13 bases. Germline V gene sequence: CDR1 SGHRS, CDR2 YFSETQ. CDR3 sequence: CASSLASGSFEQYF. In DNA form, the CDR3 reads TGCGCCAGCAGCTTGGCCTCGGGTTCTTTCGAGCAGTACTTC. Using reference TRBV5-1 and TRBJ2-7 for the parts outside the CDR3, the full variable domain is KAGVTQTPRYLIKTRGQQVTLSCSPISGHRSVSWYQQTPGQGLQFLFEYFSETQRNKGNFPGRFSGRQFSNSRSEMNVSTLELGDSALYLCASSLASGSFEQYFGPGTRLTVT.

Remarks on this clonotype: This could be a read error, since a much larger clone is one nucleotide away. CDR3 DNA: TGCAGCGTTGTTGGTGGGAGCTCCTACGAGCAGTACTTC. This codes for CSVVGGSSYEQYF. V and J are TRBV29-1 and TRBJ2-7; possibly TRBD2 for D (5 bases). Germline lookup yields CDR1 SQVTM and CDR2 ANQGSEA. The V end was cut by 4 bases, the J end by 0 bases, with 10 bases between. The CDR3 is made up of 13 amino acids.

This clonotype was counted at least ten times. This chain connects TRBV7-9 to TRBJ2-5; D call uncertain. Trimming removed 6 bases at V and 5 bases at J, with 13 bases between. Germline CDR1 reads SEHNR; CDR2 reads FQNEAQ (reference sequence). CDR3 length equals 13 residues. The CDR3 sequence: CASSPGQRETQYF. The CDR3 DNA reads TGTGCCAGCAGTCCCGGCCAGAGGGAGACCCAGTACTTC.

The table lists this clonotype with many counts. The genes are TRBV11-2 and TRBJ1-5; possible D gene TRBD1, 5 bases. Germline CDR1 is SGHAT and CDR2 is FQNNGV. V gave up 5 bases and J gave up 2 bases, with 16 bases separating them. The CDR3 contains 16 residues. As DNA, the CDR3 is TGTGCCAGCAGCCCACTCGGGACCCAAGGCAATCAGCCCCAGCATTTT. Translation: CASSPLGTQGNQPQHF.

This clonotype was observed at least ten times. This chain uses TRBV20-1 with TRBJ2-5, with D possibly being TRBD1 (6 bases). V was shortened by 2 bases and J by 2 bases, with 9 bases between the two germline ends. The CDR3 is 13 amino acids. Per germline, CDR1 DFQATT and CDR2 SNEGSKA (reference sequence). The CDR3 spells CSARNGQQETQYF. The CDR3 coding sequence is TGCAGTGCTAGAAACGGACAGCAAGAGACCCAGTACTTC.

This clonotype was counted at least ten times. The chain recombines TRBV19 with TRBJ2-7; 7 bases agree with TRBD1. The V segment lost 3 bases and the J segment 3 bases; nucleotides outside the gene matches: 8. Germline V CDR1 and CDR2: LNHDA, SQIVND (reference sequence). The CDR3 has 15 amino acids. The CDR3 loop is CASSISGQFYYEQYF. The CDR3 bases are TGTGCCAGTAGTATTTCGGGACAGTTTTACTACGAGCAGTACTTC.

Concerning this clonotype itself: This may be a read error: a much more frequent sequence differs by one nucleotide. V usage is TRBV11-2 and J usage is TRBJ2-5, with D unresolved. CDR1 is SGHAT and CDR2 is FQNNGV in the germline V gene. CDR3 length: 13 amino acids. With 5 bases removed from V and 5 bases from J, the gap between germline ends came to 12 bases. The CDR3 region has the DNA TGTGCCAGCAGCGTACAGCTTATGGAGACCCAGTACTTC. It is translated as CASSVQLMETQYF.

The chain employs TRBV6-5 and TRBJ2-7; D tentatively fits TRBD1 or TRBD2 (5 bases each). The V end was cut by 4 bases, the J end by 1 base, with 14 bases between. This CDR3 spans 15 amino acids. Germline V CDR1 and CDR2: MNHEY, SVGAGI. DNA of the CDR3: TGTGCCAGCAGTTTCCAGGGACGGGGATCCTACGAGCAGTACTTC. Translation: CASSFQGRGSYEQYF.

The sample holds many counts of this clonotype. J is TRBJ1-2 and V is TRBV2; 7 nucleotides agree with TRBD1. Germline V gene lookup returns CDR1 SNHLY and CDR2 FYNNEI. The ends lost 2 bases at V and 8 bases at J; junction bases unmatched: 2. This CDR3 has 12 residues. The CDR3 loop reads CASSETGEGYTF. CDR3 in DNA: TGTGCCAGCAGTGAAACAGGGGAAGGCTACACCTTC.

This clonotype occurred many times. This CDR3 is CSVHSAGGQETQYF. The DNA for the CDR3 is TGCAGCGTTCATTCGGCAGGGGGTCAAGAGACCCAGTACTTC. V and J are TRBV29-1 and TRBJ2-5, with 7 bases fitting TRBD1. V shed 5 bases, J shed 2 bases, and the junction held 8 bases outside the gene matches. The germline V gene has CDR1 SQVTM and CDR2 ANQGSEA. The CDR3 is made up of 14 amino acids.

This clonotype was recorded at least ten times. The CDR3 sequence: CASSLSGNNSPLHF. In DNA form, the CDR3 reads TGTGCCAGCAGCTTATCTGGGAATAATTCACCCCTCCACTTT. The rearrangement links TRBV7-2 to TRBJ1-6; unclear D gene. Germline V gene data show CDR1 as SGHTA and CDR2 as FQGNSA. The CDR3 covers 14 residues. V lost 2 bases and J 5 bases, leaving 7 bases between the germline ends. Filled out from reference TRBV7-2 and TRBJ1-6, the complete variable domain reads GAGVSQSPSNKVTEKGKDVELRCDPISGHTALYWYRQSLGQGLEFLIYFQGNSAPDKSGLPSDRFSAERTGGSVSTLTIQRTQQEDSAVYLCASSLSGNNSPLHFGNGTRLTVT.

This chain connects TRBV12-3 or TRBV12-4 to TRBJ2-2; the match to TRBD1 covers 10 bases. Trimming cost V 6 bases and J 4 bases; bases outside gene matches: 11. This CDR3 is 17 amino acids long. DNA of the CDR3: TGTGCCAGCAGCCGTAGGGGACAGGGGAGGGTCACCGGGGAGCTGTTTTTT. This gives the protein CASSRRGQGRVTGELFF.

This clonotype was recorded at least ten times. The chain has TRBV6-2 or TRBV6-3 and TRBJ1-3; 8 positions agree with TRBD1. Trimming took 2 bases from V and 1 from J; bases not matched to a gene: 13. Looked up from germline, CDR1 is MNHEY and CDR2 is SVGEGT. The CDR3 consists of 19 residues. The CDR3 region is CASSYTGIGQGHSGNTIYF. The CDR3 DNA reads TGTGCCAGCAGTTACACGGGGATAGGACAGGGCCATTCTGGAAACACCATATATTTT.

Details on this clonotype: Just one base apart from a much larger clone, this may be a read error. The chain joins TRBV10-3 to TRBJ2-7; tentatively, D is TRBD1 or TRBD2 (5 bases each). Germline CDR1 reads ENHRY; CDR2 reads SYGVKD. Between the trimmed V and J ends, which lost 6 bases and 3 bases, there was a span of 21 bases. The length of the CDR3 is 16 residues. The CDR3 protein is CAIRRVRDGVYYEQYF. The CDR3 DNA is TGTGCCATCAGAAGAGTCCGGGACGGAGTTTACTACGAGCAGTACTTC.

This clonotype was detected many times. This chain links TRBV25-1 with TRBJ1-5; 9 nucleotides align to TRBD1. There are 16 residues in the CDR3. Trimming at V came to 0 bases and at J to 9 bases, leaving 9 bases not matched to a gene. CDR1 is MGHDK, CDR2 SYGVNS, per germline. The CDR3 is CASSEYWTGAFWPQHF. CDR3 DNA: TGTGCCAGCAGTGAATATTGGACAGGGGCGTTTTGGCCCCAGCATTTT.

This clonotype was observed a few times. This may stem from a read error, because a much larger clone lies one nucleotide away. J is TRBJ2-7 and V is TRBV7-2; D may be TRBD1 (5 bases). CDR1 and CDR2 (germline): SGHTA, FQGNSA. The CDR3 length is 15 residues. The CDR3 sequence: CASSLGLRASCEQYF. The CDR3, as DNA: TGTGCCAGCAGCTTGGGGCTCAGGGCGTCCTGCGAGCAGTACTTC. The entire variable domain, with the rest obtained from reference TRBV7-2 and TRBJ2-7, is as follows: GAGVSQSPSNKVTEKGKDVELRCDPISGHTALYWYRQSLGQGLEFLIYFQGNSAPDKSGLPSDRFSAERTGGSVSTLTIQRTQQEDSAVYLCASSLGLRASCEQYFGPGTRLTVT.